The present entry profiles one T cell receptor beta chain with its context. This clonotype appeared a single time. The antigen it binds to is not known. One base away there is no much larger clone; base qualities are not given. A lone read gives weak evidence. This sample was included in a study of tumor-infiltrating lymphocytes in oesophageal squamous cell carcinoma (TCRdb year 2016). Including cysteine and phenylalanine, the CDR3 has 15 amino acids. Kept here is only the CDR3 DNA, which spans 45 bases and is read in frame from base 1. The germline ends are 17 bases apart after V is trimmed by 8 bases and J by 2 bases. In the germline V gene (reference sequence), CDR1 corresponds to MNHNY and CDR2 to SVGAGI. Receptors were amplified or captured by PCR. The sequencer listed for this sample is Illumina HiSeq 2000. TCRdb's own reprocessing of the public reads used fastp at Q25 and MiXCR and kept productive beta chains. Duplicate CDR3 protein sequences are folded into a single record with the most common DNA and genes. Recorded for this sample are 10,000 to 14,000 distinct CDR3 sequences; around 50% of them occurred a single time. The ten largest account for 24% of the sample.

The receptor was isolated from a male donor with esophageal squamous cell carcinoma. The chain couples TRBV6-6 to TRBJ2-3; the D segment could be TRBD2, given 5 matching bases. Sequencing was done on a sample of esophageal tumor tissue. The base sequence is TGTGCCAGCCGTCGGGATATCGGGCACACAGATACGCAGTATTTT. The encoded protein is CASRRDIGHTDTQYF.